These 16 T cell receptor beta chains originate from one sample sequenced in a study of T cell repertoires in cytomegalovirus infection. TCRdb reprocessed the reads with MiXCR, giving one entry per CDR3 protein. The table lists approximately 500,000 distinct CDR3 sequences, approximately 15% of them singletons. Input material: CD8+ T cells from PBMCs. These receptors all stem from a human donor in good health (CMV status not recorded). Some clones in this sample may be carry-over from other donors' samples.

This clonotype has ten or more counts. The gene calls are TRBV10-3 and TRBJ1-2; 7 bases are shared with TRBD1. The CDR3 contains 13 residues. Germline assignment: CDR1 ENHRY and CDR2 SYGVKD. V was pared by 3 bases and J by 7 bases, with 5 bases of the junction left unmatched. CDR3 sequence (DNA): TGTGCCATCAGTGAAAAACAGGGGTTTGGCTACACCTTC. It encodes CAISEKQGFGYTF.

This clonotype was seen ten or more times. At one end, the junction sequence differs from germline, possibly due to a read error. This chain joins TRBV7-2 and TRBJ1-6; D is uncertain. Germline V CDR1 and CDR2: SGHTA, FQGNSA. There are 14 residues in the CDR3. CDR3 nucleotide sequence: TGTGCCAGCAGCATAGCCCATATAGGTTCACCCCTCCACTTT. It translates to CASSIAHIGSPLHF.

This clonotype occurred a few times. This chain connects TRBV7-9 to TRBJ1-4; D is unresolved. Germline values: CDR1 SEHNR, CDR2 FQNEAQ (reference sequence). V was clipped by 5 bases and J by 8 bases, with 15 bases between them. This CDR3 region has 14 residues. The DNA for the CDR3 is TGTGCCAGCAGCCTGCCCATGACTAGGGAAAAACTGTTTTTT. This translates into CASSLPMTREKLFF.

At least ten counts were recorded for this clonotype. The chain links TRBV7-6 to TRBJ2-1; D call uncertain. Germline V gives CDR1 SGHVS, CDR2 FNYEAQ. The V end lost 1 base, the J end lost 5 bases, and 6 bases lay between the germline ends. CDR3 size: 13 residues. CDR3 in amino acids: CASSLGMNNEQFF. The CDR3 DNA reads as TGTGCCAGCAGCTTAGGGATGAACAATGAGCAGTTCTTC.

In this sample, this clonotype turned up many times. This chain joins TRBV10-3 and TRBJ2-7; D may correspond to TRBD1 or TRBD2 (5 bases each). The ends were cut back, 4 bases at V and 1 base at J, with 11 bases in the middle. The germline gives CDR1 ENHRY, CDR2 SYGVKD. The CDR3 is made up of 14 amino acids. CDR3 sequence reads: CAISVGDGSYEQYF. The CDR3 DNA follows: TGTGCCATCAGTGTGGGGGATGGATCCTACGAGCAGTACTTC.

The rearrangement links TRBV28 to TRBJ2-3; TRBD2 matches at 10 bases. CDR3 length: 14 amino acids. Looked up from germline, CDR1 is MDHEN and CDR2 is SYDVKM. V dropped 6 bases and J dropped 5; count of bases not matched to a gene: 5. The CDR3 sequence is CASSLAGEVDTQYF. DNA for the CDR3: TGTGCCAGCAGCCTAGCGGGAGAGGTAGATACGCAGTATTTT. Full variable domain (remainder filled in from reference TRBV28 and TRBJ2-3): DVKVTQSSRYLVKRTGEKVFLECVQDMDHENMFWYRQDPGLGLRLIYFSYDVKMKEKGDIPEGYSVSREKKERFSLILESASTNQTSMYLCASSLAGEVDTQYFGPGTRLTVL.

In this sample, this clonotype turned up a few times. The chain uses TRBV4-2 and TRBJ1-2; no clear D. The CDR3 loop spans 15 amino acids. The germline gives CDR1 LGHNA, CDR2 YNFKEQ. The V end lost 0 bases, the J end lost 5 bases, and 13 bases lay between the germline ends. The DNA for the CDR3 is TGTGCCAGCAGCCAAGAAGAGGCAGGTCTATATGGCTACACCTTC. This encodes CASSQEEAGLYGYTF.

Ten or more counts support this clonotype. A junction end diverges from the germline sequence, so it may reflect a read error. The chain has TRBV7-7 and TRBJ2-5, with D uncertain. The V gene's germline CDR1 is SSHAT and CDR2 FNYEAQ (reference sequence). The CDR3 covers 14 residues. The CDR3 is CASSLSASEETQYF. The CDR3 DNA reads TGTGCTAGCAGCTTATCAGCATCGGAAGAGACCCAGTACTTC.

Many counts were recorded for this clonotype. The CDR3 reads CASSPGTDYSNQPQHF. For the CDR3, the DNA is TGTGCCAGCAGCCCCGGGACAGATTATAGCAATCAGCCCCAGCATTTT. This rearrangement joins TRBV7-8 to TRBJ1-5; TRBD1 matches 7 bases. V shed 5 bases and J 0 bases; nucleotides not matched to a gene: 7. Germline V gene data show CDR1 as SGHVS and CDR2 as FQNEAQ. The CDR3 runs to 16 residues.

There are a few counts of this clonotype. The genes are TRBV3-1 and TRBJ2-1; D may be TRBD2 (5 bases). V lost 1 base and J lost 5, with 6 bases in between. The CDR3 extends over 13 amino acids. The germline CDR1 and CDR2 sequences are LGHDT and YNNKEL (reference sequence). The CDR3: CASSQGTHNEQFF. The CDR3 nucleotides are TGTGCCAGCAGCCAAGGGACTCACAATGAGCAGTTCTTC.

This clonotype was seen a handful of times. This chain uses TRBV5-5 with TRBJ1-5; D uncertain. Trimming took 1 base from V and 7 from J, leaving 9 bases between them. CDR1 and CDR2 (germline): SGHKS, YYEKEE (reference sequence). This CDR3 contains 13 residues. This chain's CDR3 is CASSLKGEQPQHF. For the CDR3, the DNA is TGTGCCAGCAGCTTGAAGGGCGAACAGCCCCAGCATTTT.

This clonotype was detected a few times. This chain connects TRBV20-1 to TRBJ2-1, with TRBD2 identical over 7 bases. The CDR3 contains 15 residues. V shed 1 base, J shed 2 bases, and the junction held 5 bases outside the gene matches. The germline V gene encodes CDR1 DFQATT and CDR2 SNEGSKA (reference sequence). This CDR3 reads CSARGEGGPYNEQFF. DNA of the CDR3: TGCAGTGCTAGAGGAGAGGGAGGGCCCTACAATGAGCAGTTCTTC.

This clonotype was detected ten times or more. The rearrangement uses TRBV19 and TRBJ2-4; either TRBD1 or TRBD2 may fit D (5 bases each). V was pared by 1 base and J by 3 bases, with 16 bases between. The CDR3 is made up of 17 amino acids. Germline CDR1 is LNHDA and CDR2 is SQIVND (reference sequence). The CDR3: CASSIVREGLGKNIQYF. CDR3 nucleotides: TGTGCCAGTAGTATAGTGCGAGAGGGGCTTGGCAAAAACATTCAGTACTTC. Based on the CDR3 plus reference TRBV19 and TRBJ2-4, the full variable domain is DGGITQSPKYLFRKEGQNVTLSCEQNLNHDAMYWYRQDPGQGLRLIYYSQIVNDFQKGDIAEGYSVSREKKESFPLTVTSAQKNPTAFYLCASSIVREGLGKNIQYFGAGTRLSVL.

This clonotype has at least ten counts. This chain links TRBV7-2 with TRBJ2-3; D is ambiguous. The CDR3 sequence is 12 residues long. The V end was cut by 6 bases, the J end by 10 bases, with 14 bases between. Germline values: CDR1 SGHTA, CDR2 FQGNSA. DNA for the CDR3: TGTGCCAGCAGTCAGACTGGTCGAGCGCAGTATTTT. The encoded protein is CASSQTGRAQYF.

This rearrangement joins TRBV28 to TRBJ2-2; 7 bases agree with TRBD1. The CDR3 runs to 16 residues. With V trimmed by 3 bases and J by 2 bases, 6 bases remained unmatched. Germline CDR1 and CDR2: MDHEN and SYDVKM. The CDR3 region has the DNA TGTGCCAGCAGTTTCCTTGGGACAGTTAACACCGGGGAGCTGTTTTTT. Encoded protein: CASSFLGTVNTGELFF.

The chain recombines TRBV15 with TRBJ1-1; the D gene is possibly TRBD1 (5 bases). Germline CDR1 reads LNHNV; CDR2 reads YYDKDF (reference sequence). The CDR3 loop spans 13 amino acids. The CDR3 loop is CATRQPDFAEAFF. The CDR3 DNA follows: TGTGCGACACGACAGCCCGACTTTGCTGAAGCTTTCTTT. Using reference TRBV15 and TRBJ1-1 for the parts outside the CDR3, the full variable domain is DAMVIQNPRYQVTQFGKPVTLSCSQTLNHNVMYWYQQKSSQAPKLLFHYYDKDFNNEADTPDNFQSRRPNTSFCFLDIRSPGLGDTAMYLCATRQPDFAEAFFGQGTRLTVV.